Listed here are 7 T cell receptor beta chains from one sample, sequenced in a study of blood T cell repertoires in COVID-19. Only in-frame clones appear in the TCRdb table, and some are missing; sequencing was by immunoSEQ multiplex PCR. The table includes around 170,000 clones, 85% to 95% detected once. The source material was peripheral blood. All receptors derive from a man aged 45-65 years with acute or convalescent COVID-19.

The gene calls are TRBV2 and TRBJ1-5; no firm D call. This CDR3 spans 13 amino acids. The germline V gene encodes CDR1 SNHLY and CDR2 FYNNEI. The V end lost 0 bases, the J end lost 9 bases, and 9 bases lay between the germline ends. The CDR3 nucleotides read TGTGCCAGCAGTGAAGCTCCCGGGTGGCCCCAGCATTTT. It specifies CASSEAPGWPQHF.

The chain is built from TRBV5-1 and TRBJ2-2; weak D call: TRBD2 (5 bases). This CDR3 region has 19 residues. Looked up from germline, CDR1 is SGHRS and CDR2 is YFSETQ. V gave up 0 bases and J gave up 0 bases, with 18 bases separating them. The CDR3 DNA reads as TGCGCCAGCAGCTTGGGCGGGCTTCACTTAGGCCCGAACACCGGGGAGCTGTTTTTT. Encoded protein: CASSLGGLHLGPNTGELFF.

This clone appeared a single time. The V and J genes are TRBV6-5 and TRBJ1-6, with a weak D call TRBD1 (5 bases). Per germline, CDR1 MNHEY and CDR2 SVGAGI. CDR3 length equals 16 residues. V lost 2 bases, J lost 8 bases, and 16 bases lay in between. CDR3 sequence (DNA): TGTGCCAGCAGTTACGGGCAGGGCCTATATGATTCACCCCTCCACTTT. Its protein is CASSYGQGLYDSPLHF.

The rearrangement uses TRBV4-1 and TRBJ1-2; D gene ambiguous. Trimming removed 0 bases from V and 1 base from J, with 9 bases in between. This CDR3 is 15 amino acids long. The germline V gene encodes CDR1 MGHRA and CDR2 YSYEKL. Written as DNA, the CDR3 is TGCGCCAGCAGCCAAGAATCCGAGATTAACTATGGCTACACCTTC. Residues: CASSQESEINYGYTF.

This chain connects TRBV29-1 to TRBJ2-1, with a possible D match to TRBD2 (6 bases). CDR1 is SQVTM, CDR2 ANQGSEA, per germline. V lost 6 bases, J lost 4 bases, and 16 bases lay in between. The length of the CDR3 is 14 residues. The CDR3 protein is CSVQQPGEYNEQFF. CDR3 nucleotides: TGCAGCGTGCAACAGCCGGGAGAATACAATGAGCAGTTCTTC.

The chain uses TRBV7-2 and TRBJ2-1, with 12 bases that match TRBD2. The CDR3 totals 18 residues. Germline V lookup: CDR1 SGHTA, CDR2 FQGNSA. V was clipped by 1 base and J by 4 bases; unmatched bases: 8. The DNA of the CDR3 is TGTGCCAGCAGCTTAGTTTCTAGCGGGGGGGGTTATTACAATGAGCAGTTCTTC. It specifies CASSLVSSGGGYYNEQFF.

The CDR3 loop is CASSVGDGNQPQHF. The CDR3 DNA sequence: TGTGCCAGCAGCGTAGGTGACGGGAATCAGCCCCAGCATTTT. The chain links TRBV9 to TRBJ1-5; D is unresolved. Germline loops: CDR1 SGDLS, CDR2 YYNGEE. CDR3 size: 14 residues. Trimming took off 0 bases at V and 4 bases at J, with 8 bases between the two ends.